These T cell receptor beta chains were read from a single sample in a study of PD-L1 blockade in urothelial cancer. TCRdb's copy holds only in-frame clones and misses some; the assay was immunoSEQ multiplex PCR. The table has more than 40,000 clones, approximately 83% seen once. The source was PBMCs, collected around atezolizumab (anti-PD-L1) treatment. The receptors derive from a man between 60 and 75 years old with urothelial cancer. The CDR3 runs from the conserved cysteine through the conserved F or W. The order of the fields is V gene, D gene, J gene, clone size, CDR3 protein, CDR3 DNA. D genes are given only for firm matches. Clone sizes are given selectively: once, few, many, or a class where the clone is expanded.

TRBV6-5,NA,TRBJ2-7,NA,CASSYSADEQYF,TGTGCCAGCAGTTACTCCGCGGACGAGCAGTACTTC
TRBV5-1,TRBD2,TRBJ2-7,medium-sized,CASRGREAPPVEQYF,TGCGCCAGCAGGGGGAGGGAAGCTCCCCCTGTCGAGCAGTACTTC
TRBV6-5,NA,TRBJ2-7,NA,CASSPRQSYSYEQYF,TGTGCCAGCAGTCCCCGACAGAGCTACTCCTACGAGCAGTACTTC
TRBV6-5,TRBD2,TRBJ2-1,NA,CASREGLAGAHEQFF,TGTGCCAGCAGGGAGGGACTAGCGGGAGCTCATGAGCAGTTCTTC
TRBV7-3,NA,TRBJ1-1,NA,CASSLLSRGSDTEAFF,TGTGCCAGCAGCTTACTGTCCCGCGGGAGTGACACTGAAGCTTTCTTT
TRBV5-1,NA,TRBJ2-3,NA,CASREGPPTDTQYF,TGCGCCAGCAGGGAGGGGCCCCCCACAGATACGCAGTATTTT
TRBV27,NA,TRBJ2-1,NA,CASSLGLNYNEQFF,TGTGCCAGCAGTTTGGGACTGAACTACAATGAGCAGTTCTTC
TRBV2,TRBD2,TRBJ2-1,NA,CASHPGGLAAYNEQFF,TGTGCCAGCCACCCCGGGGGACTAGCGGCCTACAATGAGCAGTTCTTC
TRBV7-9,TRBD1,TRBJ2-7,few,CASSHRDRNYEQYF,TGTGCCAGCAGCCACCGGGACAGAAACTACGAGCAGTACTTC
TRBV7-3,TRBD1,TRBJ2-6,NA,CASSLTPGGHSGANVLTF,TGTGCCAGCAGCTTAACTCCAGGGGGCCACTCTGGGGCCAACGTCCTGACTTTC
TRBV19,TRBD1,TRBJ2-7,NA,CATGVRGRPSYEQYF,TGTGCCACAGGGGTGAGGGGGCGCCCCTCCTACGAGCAGTACTTC
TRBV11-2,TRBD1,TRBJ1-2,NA,CASSLDRGTGGGYTF,TGTGCCAGCAGCTTAGATCGGGGGACAGGGGGCGGCTACACCTTC
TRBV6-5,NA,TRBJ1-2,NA,CASSYSSSGSNYGYTF,TGTGCCAGCAGTTACTCGTCTTCGGGATCTAACTATGGCTACACCTTC
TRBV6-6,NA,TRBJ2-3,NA,CASSSDWSDTQYF,TGTGCCAGCAGTTCCGACTGGTCCGATACGCAGTATTTT
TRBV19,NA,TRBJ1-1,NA,CASSLGHRVEAFF,TGTGCCAGTAGTCTCGGGCACAGGGTTGAAGCTTTCTTT
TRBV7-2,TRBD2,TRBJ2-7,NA,CASSLRLAGSYEQYF,TGTGCCAGCAGCCTAAGACTAGCGGGGTCCTACGAGCAGTACTTC
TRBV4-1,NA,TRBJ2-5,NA,CASSLGGVGETQYF,TGCGCCAGCAGCCTGGGAGGTGTGGGAGAGACCCAGTACTTC
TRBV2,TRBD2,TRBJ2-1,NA,CASSGGTSFDEQFF,TGTGCCAGCAGTGGGGGGACTAGCTTCGATGAGCAGTTCTTC
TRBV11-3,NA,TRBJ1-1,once,CASSFKNTEAFF,TGTGCCAGCAGCTTCAAGAACACTGAAGCTTTCTTT
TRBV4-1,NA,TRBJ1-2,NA,CASSQRGDGSGYGYTF,TGCGCCAGCAGCCAACGGGGGGACGGATCTGGCTATGGCTACACCTTC